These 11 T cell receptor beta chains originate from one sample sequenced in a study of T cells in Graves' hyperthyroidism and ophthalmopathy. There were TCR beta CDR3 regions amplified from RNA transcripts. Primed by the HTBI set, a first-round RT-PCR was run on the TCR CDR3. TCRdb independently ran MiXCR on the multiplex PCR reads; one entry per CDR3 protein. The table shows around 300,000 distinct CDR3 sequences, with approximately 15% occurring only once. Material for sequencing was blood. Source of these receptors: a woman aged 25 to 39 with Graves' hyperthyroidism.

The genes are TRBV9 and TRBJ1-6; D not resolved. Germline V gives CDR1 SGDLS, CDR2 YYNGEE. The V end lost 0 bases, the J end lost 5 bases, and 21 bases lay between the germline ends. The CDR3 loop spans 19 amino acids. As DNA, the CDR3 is TGTGCCAGCAGCGTAGATGGAGGGAGCTCAGTCGGGAATAATTCACCCCTCCACTTT. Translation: CASSVDGGSSVGNNSPLHF. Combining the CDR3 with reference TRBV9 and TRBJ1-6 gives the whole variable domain DSGVTQTPKHLITATGQRVTLRCSPRSGDLSVYWYQQSLDQGLQFLIQYYNGEERAKGNILERFSAQQFPDLHSELNLSSLELGDSALYFCASSVDGGSSVGNNSPLHFGNGTRLTVT.

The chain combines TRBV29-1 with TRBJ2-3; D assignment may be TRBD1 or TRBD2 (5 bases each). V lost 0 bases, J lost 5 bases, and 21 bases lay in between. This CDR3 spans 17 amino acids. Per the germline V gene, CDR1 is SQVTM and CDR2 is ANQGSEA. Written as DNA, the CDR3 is TGCAGCGTTGAAGACCTCCGGGACCCCGATCCCCGAGATACGCAGTATTTT. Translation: CSVEDLRDPDPRDTQYF.

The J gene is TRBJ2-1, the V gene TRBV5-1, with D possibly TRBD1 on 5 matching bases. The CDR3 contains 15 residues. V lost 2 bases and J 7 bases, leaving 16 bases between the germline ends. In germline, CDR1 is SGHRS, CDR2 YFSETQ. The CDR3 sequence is CASSLQAELGNEQFF. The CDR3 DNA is TGCGCCAGCAGCTTACAGGCGGAATTGGGGAATGAGCAGTTCTTC. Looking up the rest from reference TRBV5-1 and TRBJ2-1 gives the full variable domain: KAGVTQTPRYLIKTRGQQVTLSCSPISGHRSVSWYQQTPGQGLQFLFEYFSETQRNKGNFPGRFSGRQFSNSRSEMNVSTLELGDSALYLCASSLQAELGNEQFFGPGTRLTVL.

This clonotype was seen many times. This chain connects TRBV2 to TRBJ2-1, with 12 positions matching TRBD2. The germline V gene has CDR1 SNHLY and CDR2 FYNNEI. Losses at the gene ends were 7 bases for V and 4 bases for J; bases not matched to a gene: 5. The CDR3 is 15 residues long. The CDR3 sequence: CASIQLAGGYNEQFF. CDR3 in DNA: TGTGCCAGCATCCAACTAGCGGGAGGATACAATGAGCAGTTCTTC.

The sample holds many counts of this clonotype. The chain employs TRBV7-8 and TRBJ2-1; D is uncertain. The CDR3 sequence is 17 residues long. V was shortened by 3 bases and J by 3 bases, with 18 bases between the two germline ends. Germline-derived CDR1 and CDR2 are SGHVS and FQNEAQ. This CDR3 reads CASSFRSAVEYYNEQFF. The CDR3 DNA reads TGTGCCAGCAGCTTCCGGTCGGCGGTGGAGTACTACAATGAGCAGTTCTTC.

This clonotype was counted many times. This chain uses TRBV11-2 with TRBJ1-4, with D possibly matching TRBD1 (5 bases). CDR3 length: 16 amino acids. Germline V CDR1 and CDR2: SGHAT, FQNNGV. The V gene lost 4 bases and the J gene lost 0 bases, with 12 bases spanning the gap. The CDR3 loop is CASSWGVSATNEKLFF. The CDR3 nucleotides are TGTGCCAGCAGCTGGGGGGTGTCTGCAACTAATGAAAAACTGTTTTTT.

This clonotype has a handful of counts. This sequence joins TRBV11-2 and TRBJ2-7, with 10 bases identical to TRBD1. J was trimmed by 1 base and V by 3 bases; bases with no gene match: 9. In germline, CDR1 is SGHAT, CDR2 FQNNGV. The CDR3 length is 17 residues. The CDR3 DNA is TGTGCCAGCAGCTTCTCCTCCGGGACAGGGGCTTCCTACGAGCAGTACTTC. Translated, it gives CASSFSSGTGASYEQYF.

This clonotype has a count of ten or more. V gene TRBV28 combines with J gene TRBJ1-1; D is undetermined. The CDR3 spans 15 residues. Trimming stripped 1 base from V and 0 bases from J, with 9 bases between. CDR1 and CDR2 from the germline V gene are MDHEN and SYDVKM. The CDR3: CASSLFGRMNTEAFF. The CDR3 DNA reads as TGTGCCAGCAGTTTATTTGGACGGATGAACACTGAAGCTTTCTTT.

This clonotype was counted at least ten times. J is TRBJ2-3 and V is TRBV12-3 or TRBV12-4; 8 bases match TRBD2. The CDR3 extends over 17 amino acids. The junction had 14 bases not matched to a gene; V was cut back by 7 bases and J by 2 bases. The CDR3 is CASTSMIISGITDTQYF. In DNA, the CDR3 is TGTGCCAGCACGTCCATGATAATTAGCGGGATCACAGATACGCAGTATTTT.

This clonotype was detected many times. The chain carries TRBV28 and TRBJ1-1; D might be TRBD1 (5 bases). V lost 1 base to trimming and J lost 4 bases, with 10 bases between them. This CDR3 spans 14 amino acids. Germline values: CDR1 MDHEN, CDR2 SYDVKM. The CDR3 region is CASSLLGVSTEAFF. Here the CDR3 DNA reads TGTGCCAGCAGTTTATTGGGGGTGAGCACTGAAGCTTTCTTT.

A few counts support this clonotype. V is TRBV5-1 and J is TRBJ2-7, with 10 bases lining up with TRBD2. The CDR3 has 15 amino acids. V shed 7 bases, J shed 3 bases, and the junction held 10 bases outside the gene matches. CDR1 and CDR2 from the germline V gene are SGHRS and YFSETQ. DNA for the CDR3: TGCGCCAGCGGTTCGACAGCGGGAGGGTTCTACGAGCAGTACTTC. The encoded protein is CASGSTAGGFYEQYF.